The rows below give T cell receptor beta chains drawn from one sample of a study of blood T cell repertoires in COVID-19. The protocol was immunoSEQ multiplex PCR, while the TCRdb copy is restricted to in-frame clones and leaves out a portion. The top ten clones hold roughly 2.9% of a sample with roughly 13,000 clones, 75% to 90% of them seen once. Sequenced: peripheral blood. Receptors were obtained from a human donor in a cohort sampled during active COVID-19. The CDR3 runs from the conserved cysteine through the conserved F or W. Fields, in order: clone size, J gene, D gene, V gene, CDR3 protein, CDR3 DNA. The D gene is left open where the match is weak. Where a row states a size, it is once, few, many or the class of an expanded clone; other rows omit it.

few | TRBJ2-1 | TRBD1 | TRBV7-6 | CASSLAQGALYNEQFF | TGTGCCAGCAGCTTAGCACAGGGGGCTCTCTACAATGAGCAGTTCTTC
NA | TRBJ2-7 | NA | TRBV12-3/TRBV12-4 | CASSSYYEQYF | TGTGCCAGCAGTTCGTACTACGAGCAGTACTTC
NA | TRBJ2-1 | TRBD2 | TRBV20-1 | CSASSSGPKGNEQFF | TGCAGTGCTAGTTCTAGCGGGCCTAAAGGCAATGAGCAGTTCTTC
NA | TRBJ2-4 | TRBD1 | TRBV10-3 | CAISVRQGAYIQYF | TGTGCCATCAGTGTGAGACAGGGGGCATACATTCAGTACTTC
NA | TRBJ2-7 | TRBD1 | TRBV2 | CASSADRASYEQYF | TGTGCCAGCAGTGCGGACAGGGCGAGCTACGAGCAGTACTTC
NA | TRBJ2-1 | NA | TRBV30 | CAWSANNEQFF | TGTGCCTGGAGCGCGAACAATGAGCAGTTCTTC
NA | TRBJ1-1 | TRBD1 | TRBV6-5 | CASSSGGSGDTEAFF | TGTGCCAGCAGTTCAGGGGGATCAGGGGATACTGAAGCTTTCTTT
few | TRBJ1-1 | NA | TRBV28 | CASNSNTEAFF | TGTGCCAGCAATTCTAACACTGAAGCTTTCTTT
once | TRBJ2-3 | TRBD2 | TRBV9 | CASSVDVAGGTDTQYF | TGTGCCAGCAGCGTAGATGTAGCGGGGGGCACAGATACGCAGTATTTT
few | TRBJ1-5 | NA | TRBV28 | CASSLGRAMGRPQHF | TGTGCCAGCAGTTTGGGCAGAGCTATGGGCAGGCCCCAGCATTTT
once | TRBJ1-3 | TRBD1 | TRBV6-5 | CASSPEGQPGNTIYF | TGTGCCAGCAGTCCCGAGGGACAGCCTGGAAACACCATATATTTT
NA | TRBJ1-2 | TRBD1 | TRBV9 | CASSPGTGGNYGYTF | TGTGCCAGCAGCCCCGGGACAGGGGGTAACTATGGCTACACCTTC
NA | TRBJ1-1 | NA | TRBV25-1 | CASSERWDTETFF | TGTGCCAGCAGTGAACGTTGGGACACTGAAACTTTCTTT
once | TRBJ1-5 | NA | TRBV19 | CASREQGGRQPQHF | TGTGCCAGTAGGGAACAGGGAGGGAGACAGCCCCAGCATTTT
NA | TRBJ2-5 | NA | TRBV6-2/TRBV6-3 | CASSAVPGETQYF | TGTGCCAGCAGCGCGGTCCCCGGAGAGACCCAGTACTTC
NA | TRBJ2-3 | NA | TRBV11-3 | CASSLDPSTDTQYF | TGTGCCAGCAGCTTAGACCCCTCCACAGATACGCAGTATTTT